One sample yielded the 5 T cell receptor beta chains listed below, sequenced in a study of blood T cell repertoires in COVID-19 (dated by TCRdb to about 2020). Preparation of the library involved the immunoSEQ multiplex PCR assay. TCRdb carries this immuneACCESS record with in-frame sequences only. Its versions omit some clonotypes, under half of them owing to an unresolved V gene in the studies checked, with the rest unexplained. The table for this sample lists approximately 260,000 clones; approximately 88% of them were counted only once. The ten largest clones capture 0.95% to 1.5% of the sample. Sequenced material: PBMCs or T cells enriched from blood (not recorded which). The source of these receptors is a woman aged 40 to 50 with acute COVID-19.

In this sample, this clone turned up a few times. This chain joins TRBV4-1 and TRBJ2-1; 7 bases are shared with TRBD2. The V segment lost 4 bases and the J segment 0 bases; nucleotides outside the gene matches: 9. The CDR3 is 17 residues long. CDR1 MGHRA and CDR2 YSYEKL come from the germline V gene. The CDR3 here is CASSLLLAVSSYNEQFF. CDR3 in DNA: TGCGCCAGCAGCCTCCTCCTAGCGGTAAGCTCCTACAATGAGCAGTTCTTC.

V usage is TRBV12-3 or TRBV12-4 and J usage is TRBJ2-7; the D gene is possibly TRBD2 (6 bases). CDR3 length: 13 residues. With 5 bases removed from V and 4 bases from J, the gap between germline ends came to 12 bases. The CDR3 DNA is TGTGCCAGCAGTCGGGACTGGGTTTACGAGCAGTACTTC. It codes for CASSRDWVYEQYF.

This clone was observed a few times. CDR3 protein: CASSLRDTGELFF. The CDR3, as DNA: TGTGCCAGCAGTTTACGGGACACCGGGGAGCTGTTTTTT. The J gene is TRBJ2-2, the V gene TRBV12-3 or TRBV12-4; D uncertain. The CDR3 length is 13 residues. V was clipped by 2 bases and J by 3 bases, with 4 bases between them.

This clone was observed a single time. The V and J genes are TRBV19 and TRBJ2-5, with 7 bases aligning to TRBD2. This CDR3 has 13 amino acids. Germline CDR1 LNHDA, CDR2 SQIVND (reference sequence). Germline trimming cut 8 bases from V and 0 bases from J; bases unmatched to any gene: 3. Here the CDR3 reads CASSGGDQETQYF. The CDR3 bases are TGTGCCAGTTCGGGGGGAGACCAAGAGACCCAGTACTTC.

The chain combines TRBV19 with TRBJ2-2; 9 nucleotides align to TRBD2. Germline CDR1 is LNHDA and CDR2 is SQIVND (reference sequence). With V trimmed by 3 bases and J by 2 bases, 7 bases remained unmatched. This CDR3 comprises 17 residues. CDR3 DNA: TGTGCCAGTAGTATCCTCCCTAGCGGGACTAACACCGGGGAGCTGTTTTTT. Translating gives CASSILPSGTNTGELFF.